This TCR beta chain was captured in a study of T cells in Graves' hyperthyroidism and ophthalmopathy. V lost 6 bases, J lost 3 bases, and 14 bases lay in between. This CDR3 contains 14 residues. In germline, CDR1 is KGHSH, CDR2 LQKENI. This clonotype was found many times. TCR beta CDR3 regions were amplified from RNA. Using the HTBI primer set, a first-round RT-PCR was run on the TCR CDR3. TCRdb called the multiplex PCR reads again in MiXCR, with one record for every CDR3 protein. Counted here are a few hundred thousand distinct CDR3 sequences, 17% occurring once; the ten biggest clones make up approximately 56%.

The receptor was derived from a woman aged 45-65 years with Graves' hyperthyroidism. Material: blood. The chain joins TRBV18 to TRBJ1-2, with D possibly TRBD1 on 5 matching bases. In DNA, the CDR3 is TGTGCCAGCTCCCAAGACGCGGGGGACTATGGCTACACCTTC. It translates to CASSQDAGDYGYTF.